Reported below is one TCR beta chain. Assay: immunoSEQ multiplex PCR; the TCRdb copy retains only in-frame clones and omits some. The sample includes 360,000 or so clones, roughly nine tenths of them seen just once. The sample is drawn from a study of blood T cell repertoires in COVID-19. Study in general: The origin of the acute and convalescent COVID-19 samples was the United States, Italy and Spain. T cells, B-cell-depleted T cells, or PBMCs supplied cDNA or gDNA.

The length of the CDR3 is 15 residues. Trimming left V 0 bases short and J 3 bases short, with 12 bases between. CDR1 is SGHTA and CDR2 is FQGNSA in the germline V gene. The TCR comes from a woman in her fifties or sixties with COVID-19, enrolled during active disease. Material for sequencing was peripheral blood. The rearrangement links TRBV7-2 to TRBJ2-7, with D tentatively TRBD2 (5 bases). The CDR3 DNA reads TGTGCCAGCAGCTTAGCTTTGGTCGCGGGCTACGAGCAGTACTTC. As protein: CASSLALVAGYEQYF.